This T cell receptor beta chain was recorded in a study of lymphopenia after photon versus proton radiotherapy. Whole-study results and caveats: Authors raise, but do not show, better survival with proton therapy. A bigger post-nadir fall in TCR diversity correlated inversely with survival time in deceased patients. Under photons, naive T cells and diversity fell while effector/memory populations rose. Post-nadir diversity loss with photons came from oligoclonal expansion, particularly CD8+ Temra cells.

CDR1 MGHRA and CDR2 YSYEKL come from the germline V gene. V dropped 3 bases and J dropped 0 bases, with 8 bases sitting between them. This CDR3 is built from 14 residues. For this clone: The antigen is undetermined.

Assay: immunoSEQ multiplex PCR; the TCRdb copy retains only in-frame clones and omits some. Altogether over 50,000 clones are present, 70% to 90% being singletons, with the ten largest covering about 2.3%. The chain links TRBV4-1 to TRBJ1-1; D remains unclear. This specimen was peripheral blood, taken from a patient treated with photon-based radiotherapy. This clonotype originated in a man aged 35 to 55 with gastric cancer. The CDR3 region is CASSQWEMNTEAFF. CDR3 coding DNA: TGCGCCAGCAGCCAGTGGGAGATGAACACTGAAGCTTTCTTT.